The sequence of this T cell receptor beta chain was determined in a study of T cells after yellow fever vaccination. This CDR3 has 16 residues. Trimming removed 2 bases from V and 2 bases from J, with 14 bases in between. Germline V gene data show CDR1 as WSHSY and CDR2 as SAAADI. One entry per CDR3 protein results from TCRdb running MiXCR on the 5' RACE reads. The table records some 54,000 distinct CDR3 sequences, about 6.6% of them present only once. In this sample, this clonotype turned up many times. The chain couples TRBV10-2 to TRBJ2-3; D remains unclear. The receptor's source is a man aged 18 to 30 who received the YFV17D yellow fever vaccine. The source material was CD8+ T cells not binding an NS4B(214-222) dextramer, sorted from PBMCs, sampled around 45 days after the first yellow fever vaccination. The CDR3 is CASSEGWTLSTDTQYF. The DNA for the CDR3 is TGCGCCAGCAGTGAGGGGTGGACCCTCTCCACAGATACGCAGTATTTT.